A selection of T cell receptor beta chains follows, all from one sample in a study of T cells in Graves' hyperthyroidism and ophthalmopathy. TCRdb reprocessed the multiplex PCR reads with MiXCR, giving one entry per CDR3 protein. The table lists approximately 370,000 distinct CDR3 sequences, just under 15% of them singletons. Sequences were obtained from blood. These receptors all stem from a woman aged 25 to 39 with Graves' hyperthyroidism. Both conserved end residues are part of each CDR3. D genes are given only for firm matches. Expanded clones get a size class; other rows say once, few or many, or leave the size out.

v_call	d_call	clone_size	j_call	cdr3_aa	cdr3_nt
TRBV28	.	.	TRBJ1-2	CASRAIGPDGYTF	TGTGCCAGCAGAGCCATCGGACCCGATGGCTACACCTTC
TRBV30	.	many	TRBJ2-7	CAWGSGGGVYEQYF	TGTGCCTGGGGGAGTGGAGGGGGGGTCTACGAGCAGTACTTC
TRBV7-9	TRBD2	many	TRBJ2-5	CASSFPLAGGETQYF	TGTGCCAGCAGCTTCCCACTAGCGGGAGGAGAGACCCAGTACTTC
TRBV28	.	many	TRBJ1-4	CASSAPSATNEKLFF	TGTGCCAGCAGTGCTCCCTCTGCAACTAATGAAAAACTGTTTTTT
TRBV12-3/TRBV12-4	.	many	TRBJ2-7	CASTLGGGEKQYF	TGTGCCAGCACCCTTGGAGGGGGTGAGAAGCAGTACTTC
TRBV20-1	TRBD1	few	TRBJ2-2	CSARDAGTGIIGTGELFF	TGCAGTGCTAGAGACGCCGGGACAGGGATTATCGGGACCGGGGAGCTGTTTTTT
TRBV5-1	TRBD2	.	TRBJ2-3	CASSLTSGRWTDTQYF	TGCGCCAGCAGCTTGACTAGCGGGAGGTGGACAGATACGCAGTATTTT
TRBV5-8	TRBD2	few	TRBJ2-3	CASSFGLAGVTDTQYF	TGTGCCAGCAGCTTCGGTCTAGCGGGGGTCACAGATACGCAGTATTTT
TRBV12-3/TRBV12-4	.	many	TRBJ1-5	CASSFGGDQPQHF	TGTGCCAGCAGTTTTGGGGGGGATCAGCCCCAGCATTTT
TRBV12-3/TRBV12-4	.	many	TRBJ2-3	CASSLGQGLTDTQYF	TGTGCCAGCAGTTTAGGTCAGGGGTTGACAGATACGCAGTATTTT
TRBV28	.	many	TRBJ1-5	CASSLPGVQPQHF	TGTGCCAGCAGTTTACCAGGGGTTCAGCCCCAGCATTTT
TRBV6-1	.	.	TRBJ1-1	CASTTSGLGTEAFF	TGTGCCAGCACCACAAGTGGGCTGGGAACTGAAGCTTTCTTT
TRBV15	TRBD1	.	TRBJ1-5	CATSREGTVGQPQHF	TGTGCCACCAGCAGAGAAGGGACAGTGGGGCAGCCCCAGCATTTT
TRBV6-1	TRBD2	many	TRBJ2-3	CASSPTSGSDTQYF	TGTGCCAGCAGCCCGACTAGCGGGTCGGATACGCAGTATTTT
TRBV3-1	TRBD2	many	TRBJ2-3	CASSGLLAGGPGDTQYF	TGTGCCAGCAGCGGCCTACTAGCGGGAGGGCCGGGGGATACGCAGTATTTT
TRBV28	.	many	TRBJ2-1	CASTSLYGRLYNEQFF	TGTGCCAGCACCTCCCTCTACGGAAGACTTTACAATGAGCAGTTCTTC
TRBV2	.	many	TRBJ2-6	CASSEGGGANVLTF	TGTGCCAGCAGTGAGGGAGGTGGGGCCAACGTCCTGACTTTC
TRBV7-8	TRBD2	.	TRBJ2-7	CASSITSGRAEQYF	TGTGCCAGCAGCATTACTAGCGGGAGGGCCGAGCAGTACTTC
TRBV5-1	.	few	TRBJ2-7	CASSWVYRSDYEQYF	TGCGCCAGCAGCTGGGTGTATCGATCGGACTACGAGCAGTACTTC
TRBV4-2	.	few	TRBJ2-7	CASSQEGGAAYEQYF	TGTGCCAGCAGCCAAGAGGGGGGAGCGGCCTACGAGCAGTACTTC
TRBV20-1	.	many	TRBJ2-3	CSAKDTYTDTQYF	TGCAGTGCTAAGGACACTTACACAGATACGCAGTATTTT
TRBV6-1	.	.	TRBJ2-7	CASGGGASSYEQYF	TGTGCCAGCGGGGGCGGGGCTAGCTCCTACGAGCAGTACTTC
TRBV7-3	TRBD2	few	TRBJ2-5	CASSFAGVGETQYF	TGTGCCAGCAGCTTTGCGGGGGTGGGAGAGACCCAGTACTTC